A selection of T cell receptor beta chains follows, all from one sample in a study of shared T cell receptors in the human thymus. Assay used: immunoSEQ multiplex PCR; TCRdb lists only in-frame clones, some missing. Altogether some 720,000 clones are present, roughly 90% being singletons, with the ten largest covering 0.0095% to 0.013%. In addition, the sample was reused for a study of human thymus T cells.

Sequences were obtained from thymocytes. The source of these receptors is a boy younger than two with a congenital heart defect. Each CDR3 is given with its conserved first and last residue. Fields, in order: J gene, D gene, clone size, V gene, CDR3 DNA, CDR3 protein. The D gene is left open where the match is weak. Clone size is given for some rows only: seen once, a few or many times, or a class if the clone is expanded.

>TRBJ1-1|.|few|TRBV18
TGTGCCAGCTCACCACCAGGGAGCACTGAAGCTTTCTTT
CASSPPGSTEAFF
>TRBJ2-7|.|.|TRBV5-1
TGTGCCAGCAGCTTGGCGTCGGCTACCCGCGGGCACGAGCAGTACTTC
CASSLASATRGHEQYF
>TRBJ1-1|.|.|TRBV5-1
TGCGCCAGCAGCGGAGGTTACACTGAAGCTTTCTTT
CASSGGYTEAFF
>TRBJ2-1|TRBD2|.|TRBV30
TGTGCCTGGTCCAGCGGGAGTACCGACAATGAGCAGTTCTTC
CAWSSGSTDNEQFF
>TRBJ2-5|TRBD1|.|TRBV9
TGTGCCAGCAGCTCGGACAGGACGGACAAAGAGACCCAGTACTTC
CASSSDRTDKETQYF
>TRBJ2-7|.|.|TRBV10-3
TGTGCCATCAGTGAGTCGGGACTTGGCTACGAGCAGTACTTC
CAISESGLGYEQYF
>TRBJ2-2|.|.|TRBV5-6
TGTGCCAGCAGCTTGGCGATACTCACGAACACCGGGGAGCTGTTTTTT
CASSLAILTNTGELFF
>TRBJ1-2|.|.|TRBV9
TGTGCCAGCAGCGGCGGGGCGCGTAATGGCTACACCTTC
CASSGGARNGYTF
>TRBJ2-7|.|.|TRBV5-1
TGCGCCAGCAGCTTCTCGACAAGGCCCTACGAGCAGTACTTC
CASSFSTRPYEQYF
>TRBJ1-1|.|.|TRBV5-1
TGCGCCAGCAGCTCCCCCGCCGGGGGAAACACTGAAGCTTTCTTT
CASSSPAGGNTEAFF
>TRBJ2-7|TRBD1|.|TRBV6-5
TGTGCCAGCAGTTTGAGGACAGGGGATCTTTACGAGCAGTACTTC
CASSLRTGDLYEQYF
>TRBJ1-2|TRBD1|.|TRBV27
TGTGCCAGCAGTTCAGGTCAGGGGACAGTCTATGGCTACACCTTC
CASSSGQGTVYGYTF
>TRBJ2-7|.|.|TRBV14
TGTGCCAGCAGCCCGTCGATTGATTCTCGTTCGGGGGAGCAGTACTTC
CASSPSIDSRSGEQYF
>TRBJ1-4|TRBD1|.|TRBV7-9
TGTGCCAGCAGCTTGAGACAGGGGGCCGGTAATGAAAAACTGTTTTTT
CASSLRQGAGNEKLFF
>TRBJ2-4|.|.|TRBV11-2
TGTGCCAGCAGCCAGAAGGCTAGTGCGAACATTCAGTACTTC
CASSQKASANIQYF
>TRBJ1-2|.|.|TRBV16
TGTGCCAGCAGCCAAAGGAGCGTTTTCTATGGCTACACCTTC
CASSQRSVFYGYTF